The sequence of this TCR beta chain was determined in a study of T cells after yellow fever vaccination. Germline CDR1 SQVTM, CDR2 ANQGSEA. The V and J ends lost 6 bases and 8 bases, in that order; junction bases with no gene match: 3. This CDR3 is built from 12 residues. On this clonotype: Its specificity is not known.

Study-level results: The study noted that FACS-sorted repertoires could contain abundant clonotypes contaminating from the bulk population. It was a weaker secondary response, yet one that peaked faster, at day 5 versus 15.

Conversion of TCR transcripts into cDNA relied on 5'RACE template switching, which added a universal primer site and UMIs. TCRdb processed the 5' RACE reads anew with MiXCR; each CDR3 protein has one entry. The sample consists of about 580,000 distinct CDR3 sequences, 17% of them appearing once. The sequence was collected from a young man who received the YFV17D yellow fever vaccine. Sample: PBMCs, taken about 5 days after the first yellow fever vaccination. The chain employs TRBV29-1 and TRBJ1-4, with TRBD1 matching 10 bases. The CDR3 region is CSVGQGWEKLFF. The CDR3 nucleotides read TGCAGCGTGGGACAGGGGTGGGAAAAACTGTTTTTT. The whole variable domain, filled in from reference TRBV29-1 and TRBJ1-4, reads SAVISQKPSRDICQRGTSLTIQCQVDSQVTMMFWYRQQPGQSLTLIATANQGSEATYESGFVIDKFPISRPNLTFSTLTVSNMSPEDSSIYLCSVGQGWEKLFFGSGTQLSVL.